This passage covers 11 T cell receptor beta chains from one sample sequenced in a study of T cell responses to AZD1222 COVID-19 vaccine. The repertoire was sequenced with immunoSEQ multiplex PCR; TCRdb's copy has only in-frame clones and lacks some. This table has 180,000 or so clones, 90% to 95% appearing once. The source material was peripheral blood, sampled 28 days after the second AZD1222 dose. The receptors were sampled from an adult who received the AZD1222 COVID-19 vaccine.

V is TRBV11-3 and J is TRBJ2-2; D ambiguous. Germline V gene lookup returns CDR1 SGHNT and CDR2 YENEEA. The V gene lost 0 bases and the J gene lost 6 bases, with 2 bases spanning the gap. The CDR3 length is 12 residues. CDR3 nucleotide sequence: TGTGCCAGCAGCTTAGACTCCGGGGAGCTGTTTTTT. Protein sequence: CASSLDSGELFF.

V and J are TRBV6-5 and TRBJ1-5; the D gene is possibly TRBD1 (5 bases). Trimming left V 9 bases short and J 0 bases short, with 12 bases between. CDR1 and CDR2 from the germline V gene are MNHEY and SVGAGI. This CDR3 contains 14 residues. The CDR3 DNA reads TGTGCCAGTCAGACAGTTTATAGCAATCAGCCCCAGCATTTT. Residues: CASQTVYSNQPQHF.

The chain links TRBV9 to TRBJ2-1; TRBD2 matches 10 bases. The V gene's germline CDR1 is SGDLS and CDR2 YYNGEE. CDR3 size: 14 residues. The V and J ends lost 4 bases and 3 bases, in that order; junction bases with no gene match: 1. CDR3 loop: CASSTSGNYNEQFF. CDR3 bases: TGTGCCAGCAGCACTAGCGGGAACTACAATGAGCAGTTCTTC.

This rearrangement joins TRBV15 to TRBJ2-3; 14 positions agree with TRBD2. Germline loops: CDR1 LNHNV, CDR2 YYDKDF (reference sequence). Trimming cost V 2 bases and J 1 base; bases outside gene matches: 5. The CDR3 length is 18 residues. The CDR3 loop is CATSRRGLAGGGTDTQYF. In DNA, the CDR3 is TGTGCCACCAGCAGAAGAGGACTAGCGGGAGGAGGCACAGATACGCAGTATTTT.

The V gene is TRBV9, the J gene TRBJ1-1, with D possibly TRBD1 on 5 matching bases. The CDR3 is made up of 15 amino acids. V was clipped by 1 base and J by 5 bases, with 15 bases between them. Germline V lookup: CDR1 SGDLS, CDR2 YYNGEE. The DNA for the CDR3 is TGTGCCAGCAGCGTACCGGGACGGGGGTCTACTGAAGCTTTCTTT. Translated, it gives CASSVPGRGSTEAFF. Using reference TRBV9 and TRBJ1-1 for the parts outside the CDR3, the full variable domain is DSGVTQTPKHLITATGQRVTLRCSPRSGDLSVYWYQQSLDQGLQFLIQYYNGEERAKGNILERFSAQQFPDLHSELNLSSLELGDSALYFCASSVPGRGSTEAFFGQGTRLTVV.

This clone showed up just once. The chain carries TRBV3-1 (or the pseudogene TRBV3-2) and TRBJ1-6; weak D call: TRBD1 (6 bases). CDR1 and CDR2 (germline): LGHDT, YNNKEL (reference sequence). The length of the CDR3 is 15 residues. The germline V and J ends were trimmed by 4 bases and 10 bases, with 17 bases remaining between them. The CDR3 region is CASSPSGAQGSPLHF. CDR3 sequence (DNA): TGTGCCAGCAGCCCCTCAGGGGCCCAAGGATCACCCCTCCACTTT.

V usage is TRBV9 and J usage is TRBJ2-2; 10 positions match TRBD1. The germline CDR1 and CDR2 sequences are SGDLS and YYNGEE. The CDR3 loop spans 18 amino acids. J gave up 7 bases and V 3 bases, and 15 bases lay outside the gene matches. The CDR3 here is CASSAPAWGRDRGGELFF. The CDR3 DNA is TGTGCCAGCAGCGCCCCCGCATGGGGCCGGGACAGGGGCGGGGAGCTGTTTTTT.

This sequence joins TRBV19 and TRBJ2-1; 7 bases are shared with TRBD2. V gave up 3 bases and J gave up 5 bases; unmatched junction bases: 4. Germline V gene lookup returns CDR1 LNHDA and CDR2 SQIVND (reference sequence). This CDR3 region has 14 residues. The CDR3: CASSIGLADNEQFF. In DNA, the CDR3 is TGTGCCAGTAGTATTGGTCTAGCGGACAATGAGCAGTTCTTC.

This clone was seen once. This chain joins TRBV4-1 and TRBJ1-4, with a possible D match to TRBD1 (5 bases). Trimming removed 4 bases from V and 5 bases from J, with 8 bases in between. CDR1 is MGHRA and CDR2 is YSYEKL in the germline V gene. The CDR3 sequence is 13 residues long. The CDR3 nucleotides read TGCGCCAGCAGCCGGGGCAGAAATGAAAAACTGTTTTTT. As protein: CASSRGRNEKLFF.

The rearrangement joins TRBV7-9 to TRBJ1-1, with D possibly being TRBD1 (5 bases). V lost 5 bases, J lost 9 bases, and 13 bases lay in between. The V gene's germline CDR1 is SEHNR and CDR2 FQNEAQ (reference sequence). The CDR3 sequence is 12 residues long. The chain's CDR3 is CASSLRDLQAFF. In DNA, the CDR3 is TGTGCCAGCAGCCTCCGGGACCTACAAGCTTTCTTT.

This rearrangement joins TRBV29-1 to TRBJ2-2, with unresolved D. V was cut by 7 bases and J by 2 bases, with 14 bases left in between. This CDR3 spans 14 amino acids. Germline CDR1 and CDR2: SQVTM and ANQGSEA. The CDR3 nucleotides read TGCAGCGCCCTGGCCAAGGGTAACACCGGGGAGCTGTTTTTT. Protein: CSALAKGNTGELFF.